Listed below are T cell receptor beta chains from one sample, sequenced in a study of OX40 agonist ivuxolimab in advanced cancers. Clones were read by immunoSEQ multiplex PCR, and TCRdb kept only the in-frame ones, dropping some. The sample has some 73,000 clones, 75% to 90% seen once. The sequences come from CD4+ or CD8+ T cells sorted from blood, collected in a trial of the OX40 agonist ivuxolimab. The receptors were gathered from an adult with an advanced solid tumor such as melanoma, head and neck, liver or kidney cancer. Both conserved end residues are part of each CDR3. D genes are given only for firm matches. The size field is filled for only some rows; it gives once, few, many or a size class.

>-|TRBV6-5|TRBJ2-3|16|-
TGTGCCAGCAGTTACTTAGGGGGAATGATCCCAGATACGCAGTATTTT
CASSYLGGMIPDTQYF
>-|TRBV9|TRBJ2-2|16|-
TGTGCCAGCAAACCCCGGGACTCCGGGCCAGCCGGGGAGCTGTTTTTT
CASKPRDSGPAGELFF
>-|TRBV7-9|TRBJ2-5|15|TRBD2
TGTGCCAGCAGCACCCTAGCGGGAGCGAGAGAGACCCAGTACTTC
CASSTLAGARETQYF
>-|TRBV18|TRBJ2-2|14|-
TGTGCCAGCTCACCACCTGGTCGGTCGGGGGAGCTGTTTTTT
CASSPPGRSGELFF
>-|TRBV27|TRBJ2-1|17|TRBD2
TGTGCCAGCAGTTTATCCCCGGGACTAGCGGGTTACAATGAGCAGTTCTTC
CASSLSPGLAGYNEQFF
>-|TRBV11-2|TRBJ2-6|18|-
TGTGCCAGCAGCCGTAGAAGCGTACTGGCGCCCGGGGCCAACGTCCTGACTTTC
CASSRRSVLAPGANVLTF
>-|TRBV30|TRBJ2-7|16|-
TGTGCCTGGAGCCACAAAACGGGACTCGAGAGACTGCAGCAGTACTTC
CAWSHKTGLERLQQYF
>few|TRBV5-4|TRBJ2-3|14|-
TGTGCCAGCAGCTGGGGGCAGGGTTCGGATACGCAGTATTTT
CASSWGQGSDTQYF
>-|TRBV7-9|TRBJ1-4|15|TRBD1
TGTGCCAGCAGCGCACGACAGGGTTACAATGAAAAACTGTTTTTT
CASSARQGYNEKLFF
>-|TRBV21-1|TRBJ2-5|14|-
TGTGCCAGCACCCCCGATCCTGGCGAGGAGACCCAGTACTTC
CASTPDPGEETQYF
>once|TRBV6-5|TRBJ2-7|14|TRBD1
TGTGCCAGCAGTTACCAGGGGGCGGGGTACGAGCAGTACTTC
CASSYQGAGYEQYF
>-|TRBV10-3|TRBJ1-4|14|-
TGTGCCATCAGTGAGACCCATGGAGCGGAAAAACTGTTTTTT
CAISETHGAEKLFF
>-|TRBV27|TRBJ1-6|17|-
TGTGCCAGCAGTTTATCGGAGCGGAGCTCCTATAATTCACCCCTCCACTTT
CASSLSERSSYNSPLHF
>-|TRBV11-3|TRBJ2-5|15|-
TGTGCCAGCAGCTTATCCTACCCAAGCCCTGAGACCCAGTACTTC
CASSLSYPSPETQYF
>-|TRBV7-9|TRBJ1-2|15|-
TGTGCCAGCAGCTTAGCGACACAGGGCTATTATGGCTACACCTTC
CASSLATQGYYGYTF
>-|TRBV4-1|TRBJ1-5|14|-
TGCGCCAGCAGCCACAGGGCTCTCGATCAGCCCCAGCATTTT
CASSHRALDQPQHF
>-|TRBV7-3|TRBJ2-1|11|-
TGTGCCAGCAGCCCCGGGACTGAGCAGTTCTTC
CASSPGTEQFF
>-|TRBV5-4|TRBJ2-7|13|-
TGTGCCAGCAGGTATAGGGGATCCTACGAGCAGTACTTC
CASRYRGSYEQYF
>-|TRBV7-6|TRBJ2-7|14|-
TGTGCCAGCAGCGCGGACGGTCCCACCTACGAGCAGTACTTC
CASSADGPTYEQYF
>-|TRBV15|TRBJ1-3|13|-
TGTGCCACCAGCGACCAAACTGGAAACACCATATATTTT
CATSDQTGNTIYF
>-|TRBV29-1|TRBJ2-1|17|-
TGCAGCGTTGAAGGGTTTTCGGCGGAGGCCTCCTACAATGAGCAGTTCTTC
CSVEGFSAEASYNEQFF
>-|TRBV19|TRBJ1-2|15|-
TGTGCCAGTAGTATAGTTTTGGGACACGTATATGGCTACACCTTC
CASSIVLGHVYGYTF
>-|TRBV29-1|TRBJ2-1|14|-
TGCAGCGTTGAGGATAGGGGAACGGGCAATGAGCAGTTCTTC
CSVEDRGTGNEQFF
>-|TRBV27|TRBJ2-7|14|TRBD2
TGTGCCAGCAGGAGCCTGGGACTAGCATCCGAGCAGTACTTC
CASRSLGLASEQYF
>-|TRBV7-9|TRBJ1-4|16|-
TGTGCCAGCAGCTTATCAGTAGCTGCAACTAATGAAAAACTGTTTTTT
CASSLSVAATNEKLFF
>-|TRBV5-1|TRBJ2-4|14|-
TGCGCCAGCAGCTTCGGCCAGGGTGGGGACATTCAGTACTTC
CASSFGQGGDIQYF
>-|TRBV9|TRBJ1-1|14|-
TGTGCCAGCAGCGTAGAAGGTCAGAACACTGAAGCTTTCTTT
CASSVEGQNTEAFF
>-|TRBV19|TRBJ1-3|14|-
TGTGCCAGTAGTATCTGGGGCTCTGGAAACACCATATATTTT
CASSIWGSGNTIYF
>-|TRBV7-9|TRBJ1-4|14|-
TGTGCCAGCAGCTTATCATATGGTGGCCAGCAGCTGTTTTTT
CASSLSYGGQQLFF
>-|TRBV13|TRBJ2-1|17|TRBD2
TGTGCCAGCAGCTTAGCGGGACTAGCGGGATACTACAATGAGCAGTTCTTC
CASSLAGLAGYYNEQFF
>-|TRBV19|TRBJ1-2|14|TRBD1
TGTGCCAGTAGTATTAATGGACAGGTGTGGGGCTACACCTTC
CASSINGQVWGYTF
>once|TRBV4-1|TRBJ1-2|13|TRBD1
TGCGCCAGCAGCCTAGGGACAGGGGTCGGCTACACCTTC
CASSLGTGVGYTF
>-|TRBV7-7|TRBJ2-2|15|TRBD1
TGTGCCAGCAGCTCAATAACAGGGGTGGCCGGGGAGCTGTTTTTT
CASSSITGVAGELFF
>-|TRBV27|TRBJ2-4|15|-
TGTGCCAGCAGTTTAAACAGGGTAGCCAAAAACATTCAGTACTTC
CASSLNRVAKNIQYF
>few|TRBV9|TRBJ1-5|14|-
TGTGCCAGCAGCGTAGGAGGGGGAAATCAGCCCCAGCATTTT
CASSVGGGNQPQHF
>once|TRBV5-4|TRBJ2-5|18|TRBD2
TGTGCCAGCAGCGCTGGACTAGCGGGAGTTGGATTGGTTGAGACCCAGTACTTC
CASSAGLAGVGLVETQYF